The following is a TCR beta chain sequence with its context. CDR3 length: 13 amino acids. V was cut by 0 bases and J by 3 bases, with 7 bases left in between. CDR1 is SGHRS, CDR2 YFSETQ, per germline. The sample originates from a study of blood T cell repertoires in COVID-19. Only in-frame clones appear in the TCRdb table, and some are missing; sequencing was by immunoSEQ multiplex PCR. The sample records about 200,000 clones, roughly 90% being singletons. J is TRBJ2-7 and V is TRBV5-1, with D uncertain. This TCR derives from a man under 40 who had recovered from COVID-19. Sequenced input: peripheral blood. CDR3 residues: CASSLVGDYEQYF. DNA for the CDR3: TGCGCCAGCAGCTTGGTCGGAGACTACGAGCAGTACTTC.